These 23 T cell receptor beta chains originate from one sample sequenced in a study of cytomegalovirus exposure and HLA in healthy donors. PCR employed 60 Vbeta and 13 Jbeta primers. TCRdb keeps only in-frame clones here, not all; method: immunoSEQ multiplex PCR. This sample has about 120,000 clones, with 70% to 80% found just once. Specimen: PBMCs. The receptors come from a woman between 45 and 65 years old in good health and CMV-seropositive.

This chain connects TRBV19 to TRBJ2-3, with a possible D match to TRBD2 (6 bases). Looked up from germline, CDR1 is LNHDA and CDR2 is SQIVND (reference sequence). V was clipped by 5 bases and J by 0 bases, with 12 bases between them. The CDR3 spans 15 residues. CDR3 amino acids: CASSPTAGSTDTQYF. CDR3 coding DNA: TGTGCCAGTAGTCCCACGGCGGGGAGCACAGATACGCAGTATTTT.

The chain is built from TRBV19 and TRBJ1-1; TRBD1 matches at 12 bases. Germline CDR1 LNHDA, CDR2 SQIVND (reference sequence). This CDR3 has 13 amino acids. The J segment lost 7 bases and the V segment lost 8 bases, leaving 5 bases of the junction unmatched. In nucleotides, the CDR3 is TGTGCCAGTGGGGGACAGGGGGCAAATGAAGCTTTCTTT. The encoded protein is CASGGQGANEAFF.

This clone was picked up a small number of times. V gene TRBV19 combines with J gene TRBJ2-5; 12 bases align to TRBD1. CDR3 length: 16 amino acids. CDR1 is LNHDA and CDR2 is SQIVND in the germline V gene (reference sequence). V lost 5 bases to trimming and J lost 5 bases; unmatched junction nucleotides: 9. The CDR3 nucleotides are TGTGCCAGTAGTTCACGGGACAGGGGGCGTTTGGAGACCCAGTACTTC. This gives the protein CASSSRDRGRLETQYF.

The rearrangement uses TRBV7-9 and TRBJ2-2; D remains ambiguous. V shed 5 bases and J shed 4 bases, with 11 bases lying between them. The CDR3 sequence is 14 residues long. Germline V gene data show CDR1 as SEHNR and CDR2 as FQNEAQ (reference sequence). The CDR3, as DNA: TGTGCCAGCAGCCCTCTACTCCCCACCGGGGAGCTGTTTTTT. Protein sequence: CASSPLLPTGELFF.

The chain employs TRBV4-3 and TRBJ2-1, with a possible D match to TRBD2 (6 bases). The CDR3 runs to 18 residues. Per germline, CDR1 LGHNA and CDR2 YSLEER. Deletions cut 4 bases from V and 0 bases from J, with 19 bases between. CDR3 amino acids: CASSRPNAGISSYNEQFF. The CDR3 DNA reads TGCGCCAGCAGCCGTCCGAATGCGGGGATCAGCTCCTACAATGAGCAGTTCTTC.

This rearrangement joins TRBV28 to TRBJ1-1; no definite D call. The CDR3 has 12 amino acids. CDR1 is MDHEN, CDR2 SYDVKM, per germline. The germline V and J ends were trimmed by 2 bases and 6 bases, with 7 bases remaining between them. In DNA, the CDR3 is TGTGCCAGCAGTTTAGGCTTTGCTGAAGCTTTCTTT. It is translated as CASSLGFAEAFF.

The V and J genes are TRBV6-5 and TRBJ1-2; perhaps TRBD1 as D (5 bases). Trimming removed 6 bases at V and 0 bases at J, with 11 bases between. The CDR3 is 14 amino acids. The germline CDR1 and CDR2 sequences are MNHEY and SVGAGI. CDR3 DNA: TGTGCCAGCAGCCCAGCGGGGGCTAACTATGGCTACACCTTC. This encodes CASSPAGANYGYTF.

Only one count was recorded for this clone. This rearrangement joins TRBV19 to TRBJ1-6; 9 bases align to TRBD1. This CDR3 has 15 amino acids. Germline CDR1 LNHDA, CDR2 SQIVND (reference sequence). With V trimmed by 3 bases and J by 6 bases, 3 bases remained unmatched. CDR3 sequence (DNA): TGTGCCAGTAGTATGTGGGGACAGGGTAATTCACCCCTCCACTTT. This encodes CASSMWGQGNSPLHF.

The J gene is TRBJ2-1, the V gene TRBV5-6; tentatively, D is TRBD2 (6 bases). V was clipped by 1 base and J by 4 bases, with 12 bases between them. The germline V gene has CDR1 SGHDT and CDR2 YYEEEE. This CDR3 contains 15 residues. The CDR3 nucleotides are TGTGCCAGCAGCTTGACGGGAGTGAGGTACAATGAGCAGTTCTTC. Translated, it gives CASSLTGVRYNEQFF.

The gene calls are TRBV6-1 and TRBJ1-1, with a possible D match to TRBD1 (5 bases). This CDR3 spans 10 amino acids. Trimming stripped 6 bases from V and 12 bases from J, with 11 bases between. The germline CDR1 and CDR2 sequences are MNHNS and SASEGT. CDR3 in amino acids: CASSPGVPFF. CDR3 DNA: TGTGCCAGCAGCCCGGGGGTACCTTTCTTT.

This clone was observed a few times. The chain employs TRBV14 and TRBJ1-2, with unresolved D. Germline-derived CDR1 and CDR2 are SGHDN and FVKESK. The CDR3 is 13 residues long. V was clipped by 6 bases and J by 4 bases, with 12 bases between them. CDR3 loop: CASSPGLSYGYTF. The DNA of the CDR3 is TGTGCCAGCAGTCCCGGACTGAGCTATGGCTACACCTTC.

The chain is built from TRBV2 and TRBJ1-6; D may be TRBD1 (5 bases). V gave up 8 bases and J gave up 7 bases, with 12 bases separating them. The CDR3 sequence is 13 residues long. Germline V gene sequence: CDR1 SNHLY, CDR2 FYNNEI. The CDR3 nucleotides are TGTGCCAGCCCTGACAGCCAAAATTCACCCCTCCACTTT. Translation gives CASPDSQNSPLHF. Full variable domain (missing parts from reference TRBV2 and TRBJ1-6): EPEVTQTPSHQVTQMGQEVILRCVPISNHLYFYWYRQILGQKVEFLVSFYNNEISEKSEIFDDQFSVERPDGSNFTLKIRSTKLEDSAMYFCASPDSQNSPLHFGNGTRLTVT.

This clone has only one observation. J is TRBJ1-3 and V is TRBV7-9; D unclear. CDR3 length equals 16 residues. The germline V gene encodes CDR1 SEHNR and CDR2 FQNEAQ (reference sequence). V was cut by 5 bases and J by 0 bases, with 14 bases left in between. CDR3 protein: CASSGRGGSSGNTIYF. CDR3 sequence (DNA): TGTGCCAGCAGCGGACGGGGTGGGAGCTCTGGAAACACCATATATTTT.

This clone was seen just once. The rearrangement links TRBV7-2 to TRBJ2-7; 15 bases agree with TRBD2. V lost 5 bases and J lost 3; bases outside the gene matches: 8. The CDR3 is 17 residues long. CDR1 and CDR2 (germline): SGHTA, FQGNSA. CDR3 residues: CASSRRTSGGANYEQYF. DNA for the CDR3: TGTGCCAGCAGCCGCCGGACTAGCGGGGGGGCGAACTACGAGCAGTACTTC. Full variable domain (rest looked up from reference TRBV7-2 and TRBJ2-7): GAGVSQSPSNKVTEKGKDVELRCDPISGHTALYWYRQSLGQGLEFLIYFQGNSAPDKSGLPSDRFSAERTGGSVSTLTIQRTQQEDSAVYLCASSRRTSGGANYEQYFGPGTRLTVT.

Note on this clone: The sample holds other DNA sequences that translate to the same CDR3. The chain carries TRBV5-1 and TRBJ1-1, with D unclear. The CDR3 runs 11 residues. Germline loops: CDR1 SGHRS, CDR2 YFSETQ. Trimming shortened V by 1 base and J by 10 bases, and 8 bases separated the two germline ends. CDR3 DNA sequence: TGCGCCAGCAGCTTGAATAATCTAGCTTTCTTT. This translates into CASSLNNLAFF. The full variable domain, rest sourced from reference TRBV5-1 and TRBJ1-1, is KAGVTQTPRYLIKTRGQQVTLSCSPISGHRSVSWYQQTPGQGLQFLFEYFSETQRNKGNFPGRFSGRQFSNSRSEMNVSTLELGDSALYLCASSLNNLAFFGQGTRLTVV.

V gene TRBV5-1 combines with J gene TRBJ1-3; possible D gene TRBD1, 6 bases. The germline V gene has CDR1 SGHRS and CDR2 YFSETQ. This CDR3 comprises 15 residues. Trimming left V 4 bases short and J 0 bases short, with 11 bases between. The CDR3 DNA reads TGCGCCAGCAGCCAGACAGGCCTCTCTGGAAACACCATATATTTT. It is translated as CASSQTGLSGNTIYF.

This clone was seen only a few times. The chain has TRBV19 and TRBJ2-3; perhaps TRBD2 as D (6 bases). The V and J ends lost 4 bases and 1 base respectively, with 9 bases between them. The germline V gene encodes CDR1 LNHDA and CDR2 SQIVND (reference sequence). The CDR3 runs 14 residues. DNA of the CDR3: TGTGCCAGTAGTAAGGGACTTCGCACAGATACGCAGTATTTT. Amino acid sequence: CASSKGLRTDTQYF.

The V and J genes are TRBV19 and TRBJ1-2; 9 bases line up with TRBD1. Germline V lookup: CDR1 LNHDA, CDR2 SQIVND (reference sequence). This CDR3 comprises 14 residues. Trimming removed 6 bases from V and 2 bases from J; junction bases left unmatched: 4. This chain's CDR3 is CASRSDRGNYGYTF. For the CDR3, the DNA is TGTGCCAGTAGAAGCGACAGGGGGAACTATGGCTACACCTTC.

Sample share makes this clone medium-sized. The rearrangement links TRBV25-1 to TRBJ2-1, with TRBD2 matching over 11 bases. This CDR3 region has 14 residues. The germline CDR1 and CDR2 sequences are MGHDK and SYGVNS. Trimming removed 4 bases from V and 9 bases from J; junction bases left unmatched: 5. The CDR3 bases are TGTGCCAGCAGTGGTAGCGGGAGGGCTGTTGAGCAGTTCTTC. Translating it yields CASSGSGRAVEQFF.

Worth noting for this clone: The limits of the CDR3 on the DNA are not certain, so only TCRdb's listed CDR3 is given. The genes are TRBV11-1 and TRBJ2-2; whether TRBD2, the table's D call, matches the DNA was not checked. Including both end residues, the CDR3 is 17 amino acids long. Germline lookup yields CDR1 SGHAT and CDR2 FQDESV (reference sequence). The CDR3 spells CASSFLGMGGNTGELFF.

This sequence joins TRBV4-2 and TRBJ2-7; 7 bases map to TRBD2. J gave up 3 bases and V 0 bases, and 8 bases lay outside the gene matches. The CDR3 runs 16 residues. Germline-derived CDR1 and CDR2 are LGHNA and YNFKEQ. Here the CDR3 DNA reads TGTGCCAGCAGCCAAGACCAAGCGGGGAACCTCTACGAGCAGTACTTC. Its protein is CASSQDQAGNLYEQYF.

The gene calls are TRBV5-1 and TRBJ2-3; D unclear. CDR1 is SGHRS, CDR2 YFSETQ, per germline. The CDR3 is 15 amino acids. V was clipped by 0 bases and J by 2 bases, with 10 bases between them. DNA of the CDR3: TGCGCCAGCAGCTTGGTTGGCAGGAACACAGATACGCAGTATTTT. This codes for CASSLVGRNTDTQYF.

Here the CDR3 reads CASSIVAGATNEKLFF. CDR3 sequence (DNA): TGTGCCAGTAGTATCGTGGCGGGGGCAACTAATGAAAAACTGTTTTTT. V gene TRBV19 combines with J gene TRBJ1-4; TRBD1 might be the D (5 bases). CDR1 and CDR2 (germline): LNHDA, SQIVND (reference sequence). This CDR3 contains 16 residues. V was clipped by 3 bases and J by 0 bases, with 11 bases between them.